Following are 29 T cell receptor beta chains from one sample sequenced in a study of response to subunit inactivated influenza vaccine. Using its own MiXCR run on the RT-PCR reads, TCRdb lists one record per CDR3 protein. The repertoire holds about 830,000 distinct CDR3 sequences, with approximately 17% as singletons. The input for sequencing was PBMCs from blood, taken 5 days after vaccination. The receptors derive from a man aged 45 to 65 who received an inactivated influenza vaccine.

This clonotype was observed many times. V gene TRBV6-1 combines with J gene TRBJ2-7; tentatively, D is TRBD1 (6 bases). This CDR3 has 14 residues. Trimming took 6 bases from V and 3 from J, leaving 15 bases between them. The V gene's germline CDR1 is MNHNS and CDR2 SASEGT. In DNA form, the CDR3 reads TGTGCCAGCAGCCCGTCGACAGGAAGCTACGAGCAGTACTTC. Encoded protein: CASSPSTGSYEQYF.

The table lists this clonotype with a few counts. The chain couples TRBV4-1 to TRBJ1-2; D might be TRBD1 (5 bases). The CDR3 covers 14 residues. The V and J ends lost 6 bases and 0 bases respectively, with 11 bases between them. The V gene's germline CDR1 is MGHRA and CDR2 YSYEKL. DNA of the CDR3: TGCGCCAGCAGTTCGAGGGACTCTAACTATGGCTACACCTTC. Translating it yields CASSSRDSNYGYTF.

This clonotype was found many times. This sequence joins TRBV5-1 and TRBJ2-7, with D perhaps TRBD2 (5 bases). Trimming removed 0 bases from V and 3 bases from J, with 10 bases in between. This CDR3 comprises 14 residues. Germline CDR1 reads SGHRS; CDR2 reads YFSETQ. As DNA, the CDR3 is TGCGCCAGCAGCTTGGACAGCGAGGGCTACGAGCAGTACTTC. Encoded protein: CASSLDSEGYEQYF.

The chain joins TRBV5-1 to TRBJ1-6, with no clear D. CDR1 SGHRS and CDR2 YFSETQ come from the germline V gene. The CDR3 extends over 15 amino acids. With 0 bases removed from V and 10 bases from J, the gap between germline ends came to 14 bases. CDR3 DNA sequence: TGCGCCAGCAGCTTGGAAATGCCTGGGTTGTCACCCCTCCACTTT. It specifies CASSLEMPGLSPLHF.

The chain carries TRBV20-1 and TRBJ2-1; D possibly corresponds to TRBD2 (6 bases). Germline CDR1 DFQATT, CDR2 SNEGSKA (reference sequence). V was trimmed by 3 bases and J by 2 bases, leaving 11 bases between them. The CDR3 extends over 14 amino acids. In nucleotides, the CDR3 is TGCAGTGCTAGGGAGGGGTTTACCTACAATGAGCAGTTCTTC. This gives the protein CSAREGFTYNEQFF.

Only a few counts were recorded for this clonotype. CDR3 nucleotides: TGTGCCACCAGCAGTGAACAGAAGACACGACTAGCCTCTGGGGCCAACGTCCTGACTTTC. Residues: CATSSEQKTRLASGANVLTF. The chain recombines TRBV15 with TRBJ2-6; 7 bases are shared with TRBD2. V lost 3 bases, J lost 0 bases, and 14 bases stayed unmatched. The CDR3 loop spans 20 amino acids. Germline CDR1 is LNHNV and CDR2 is YYDKDF (reference sequence).

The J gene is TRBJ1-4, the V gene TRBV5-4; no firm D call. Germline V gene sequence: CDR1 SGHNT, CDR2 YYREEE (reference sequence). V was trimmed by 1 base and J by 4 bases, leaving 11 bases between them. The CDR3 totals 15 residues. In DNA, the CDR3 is TGTGCCAGCAGCTTGTCAGGCGGGAATAATGAAAAACTGTTTTTT. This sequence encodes CASSLSGGNNEKLFF.

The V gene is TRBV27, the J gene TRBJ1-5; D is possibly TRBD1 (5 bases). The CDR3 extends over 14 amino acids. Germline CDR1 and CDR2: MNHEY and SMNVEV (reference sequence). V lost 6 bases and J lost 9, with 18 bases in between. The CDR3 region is CASSMAGGGPPQHF. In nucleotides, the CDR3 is TGTGCCAGCAGCATGGCCGGGGGGGGTCCGCCCCAGCATTTT.

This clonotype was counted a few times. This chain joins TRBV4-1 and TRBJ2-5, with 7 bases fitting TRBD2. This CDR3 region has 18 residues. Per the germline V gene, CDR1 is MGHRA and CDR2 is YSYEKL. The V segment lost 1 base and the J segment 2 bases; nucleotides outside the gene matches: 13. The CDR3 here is CASSQAAATRGGQETQYF. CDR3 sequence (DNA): TGCGCCAGCAGCCAAGCCGCCGCTACCCGCGGGGGACAAGAGACCCAGTACTTC.

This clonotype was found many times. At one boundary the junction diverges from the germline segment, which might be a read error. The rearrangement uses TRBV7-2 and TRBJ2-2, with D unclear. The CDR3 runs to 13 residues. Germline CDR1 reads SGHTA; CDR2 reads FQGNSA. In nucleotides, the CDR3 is TGCGCCAGCAGCTCACCGAACACCGGGGAGCTGTTTTTT. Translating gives CASSSPNTGELFF.

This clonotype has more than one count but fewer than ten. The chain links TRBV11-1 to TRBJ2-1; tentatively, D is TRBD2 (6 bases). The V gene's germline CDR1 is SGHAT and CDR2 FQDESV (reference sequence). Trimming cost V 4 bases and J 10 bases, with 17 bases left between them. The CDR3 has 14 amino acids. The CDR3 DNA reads TGTGCCAGCAGCTCTCAACCGGGACTGACGGAGCAGTTCTTC. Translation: CASSSQPGLTEQFF.

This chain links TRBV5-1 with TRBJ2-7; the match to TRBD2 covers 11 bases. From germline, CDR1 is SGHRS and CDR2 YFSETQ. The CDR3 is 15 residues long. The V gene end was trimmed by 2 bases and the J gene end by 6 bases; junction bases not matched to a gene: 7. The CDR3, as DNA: TGCGCCAGCAGCTTAACTAGCGGGGGCCAAGGCGAGCAGTACTTC. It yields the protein CASSLTSGGQGEQYF.

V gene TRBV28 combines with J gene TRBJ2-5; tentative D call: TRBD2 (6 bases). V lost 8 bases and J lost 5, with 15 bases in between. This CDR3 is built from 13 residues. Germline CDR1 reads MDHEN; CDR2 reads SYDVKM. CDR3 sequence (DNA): TGTGCCAGCGTCCAGGGTGGGGGGGAGACCCAGTACTTC. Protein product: CASVQGGGETQYF.

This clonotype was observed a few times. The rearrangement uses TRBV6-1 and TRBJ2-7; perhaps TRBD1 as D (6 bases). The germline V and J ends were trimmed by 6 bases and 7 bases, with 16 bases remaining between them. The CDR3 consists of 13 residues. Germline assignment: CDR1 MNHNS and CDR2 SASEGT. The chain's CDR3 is CASRVSGASEQYF. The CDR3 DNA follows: TGTGCCAGCAGAGTTTCAGGGGCGTCAGAGCAGTACTTC.

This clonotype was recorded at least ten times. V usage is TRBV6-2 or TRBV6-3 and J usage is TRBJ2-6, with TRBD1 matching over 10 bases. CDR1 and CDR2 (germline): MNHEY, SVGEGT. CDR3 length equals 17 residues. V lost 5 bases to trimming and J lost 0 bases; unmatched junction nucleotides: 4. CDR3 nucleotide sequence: TGTGCCAGCAGTCCGGGACAGGGGCACTCTGGGGCCAACGTCCTGACTTTC. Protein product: CASSPGQGHSGANVLTF.

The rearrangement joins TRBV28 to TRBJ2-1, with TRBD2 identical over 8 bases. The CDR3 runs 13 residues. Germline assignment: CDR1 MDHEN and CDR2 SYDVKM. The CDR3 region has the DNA TGTGTGGTAAGGAGCGGGAGTAGGAATGAGCAGTTCTTC. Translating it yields CVVRSGSRNEQFF.

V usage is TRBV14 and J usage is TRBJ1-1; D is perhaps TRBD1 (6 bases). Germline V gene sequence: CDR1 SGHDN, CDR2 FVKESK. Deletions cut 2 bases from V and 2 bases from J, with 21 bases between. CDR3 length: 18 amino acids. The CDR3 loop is CASSQPLGGPNPNTEAFF. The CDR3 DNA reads TGTGCCAGCAGCCAACCCCTTGGGGGGCCCAACCCCAACACTGAAGCTTTCTTT.

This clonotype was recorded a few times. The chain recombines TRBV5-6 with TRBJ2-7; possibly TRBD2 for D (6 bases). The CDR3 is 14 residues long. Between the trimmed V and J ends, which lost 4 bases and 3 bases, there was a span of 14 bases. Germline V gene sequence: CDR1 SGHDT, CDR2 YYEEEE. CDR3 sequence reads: CASSETSIDYEQYF. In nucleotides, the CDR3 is TGTGCCAGCAGCGAAACTAGCATAGACTACGAGCAGTACTTC.

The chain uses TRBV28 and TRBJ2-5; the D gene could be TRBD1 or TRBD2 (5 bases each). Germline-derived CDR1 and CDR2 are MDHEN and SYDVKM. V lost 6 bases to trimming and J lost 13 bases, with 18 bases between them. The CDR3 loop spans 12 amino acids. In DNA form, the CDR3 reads TGTGCCAGCAGCGTGCTGGGACGGTCGTTGTACTTC. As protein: CASSVLGRSLYF.

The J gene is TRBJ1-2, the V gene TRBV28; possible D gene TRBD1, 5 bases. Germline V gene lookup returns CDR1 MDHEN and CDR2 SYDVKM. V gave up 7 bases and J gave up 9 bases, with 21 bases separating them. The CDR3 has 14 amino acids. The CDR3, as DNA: TGTGCCAGCACCAATTCGTTCGCGGGGACGAGCTACACCTTC. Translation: CASTNSFAGTSYTF.

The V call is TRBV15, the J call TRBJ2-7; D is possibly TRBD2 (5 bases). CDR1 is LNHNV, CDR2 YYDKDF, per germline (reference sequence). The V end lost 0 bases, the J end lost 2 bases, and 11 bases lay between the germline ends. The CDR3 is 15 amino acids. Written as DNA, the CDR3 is TGTGCCACCAGCAGAGATGCGGGCGGAACCTACGAGCAGTACTTC. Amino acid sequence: CATSRDAGGTYEQYF.

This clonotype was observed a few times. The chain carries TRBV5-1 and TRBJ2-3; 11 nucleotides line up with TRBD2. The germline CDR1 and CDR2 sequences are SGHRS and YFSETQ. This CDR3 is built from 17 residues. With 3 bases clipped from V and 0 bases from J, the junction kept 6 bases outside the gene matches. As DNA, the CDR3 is TGCGCCAGCAGCTCGCGGCTAGCGGGGGGTAGCACAGATACGCAGTATTTT. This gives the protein CASSSRLAGGSTDTQYF. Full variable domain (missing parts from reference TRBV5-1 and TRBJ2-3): KAGVTQTPRYLIKTRGQQVTLSCSPISGHRSVSWYQQTPGQGLQFLFEYFSETQRNKGNFPGRFSGRQFSNSRSEMNVSTLELGDSALYLCASSSRLAGGSTDTQYFGPGTRLTVL.

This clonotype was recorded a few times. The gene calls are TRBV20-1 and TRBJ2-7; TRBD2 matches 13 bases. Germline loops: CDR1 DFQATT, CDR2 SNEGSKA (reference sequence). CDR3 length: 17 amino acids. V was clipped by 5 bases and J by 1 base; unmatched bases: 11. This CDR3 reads CSAYKGTSGKGSYEQYF. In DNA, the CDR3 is TGCAGTGCTTATAAAGGGACTAGCGGGAAAGGTTCCTACGAGCAGTACTTC.

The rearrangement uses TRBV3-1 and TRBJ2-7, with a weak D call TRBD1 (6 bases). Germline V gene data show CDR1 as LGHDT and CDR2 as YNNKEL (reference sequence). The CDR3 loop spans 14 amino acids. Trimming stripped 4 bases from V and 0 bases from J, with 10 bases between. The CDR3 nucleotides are TGTGCCAGCAGCCGCGAACAGGGCTCCTACGAGCAGTACTTC. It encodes CASSREQGSYEQYF.

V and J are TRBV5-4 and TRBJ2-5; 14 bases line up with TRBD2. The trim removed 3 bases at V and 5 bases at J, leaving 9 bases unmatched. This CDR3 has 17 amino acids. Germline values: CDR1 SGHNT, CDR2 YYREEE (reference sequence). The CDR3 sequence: CASSSPRLAGGPETQYF. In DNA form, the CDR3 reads TGTGCCAGCAGCTCGCCTAGACTAGCGGGAGGGCCGGAGACCCAGTACTTC.

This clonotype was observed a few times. This CDR3 is CASSVGQGAEQYF. The CDR3 nucleotides are TGTGCCAGCAGCGTAGGACAGGGGGCCGAGCAGTACTTC. The V call is TRBV9, the J call TRBJ2-7, with TRBD1 matching over 10 bases. With 0 bases clipped from V and 6 bases from J, the junction kept 0 bases outside the gene matches. Germline V gene lookup returns CDR1 SGDLS and CDR2 YYNGEE. The CDR3 totals 13 residues.

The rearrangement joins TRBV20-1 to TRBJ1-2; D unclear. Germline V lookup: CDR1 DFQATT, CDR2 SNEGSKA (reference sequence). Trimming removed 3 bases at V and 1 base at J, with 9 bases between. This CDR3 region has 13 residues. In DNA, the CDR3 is TGCAGTGCTAGCGCAGGCTTTAACTATGGCTACACCTTC. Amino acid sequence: CSASAGFNYGYTF.

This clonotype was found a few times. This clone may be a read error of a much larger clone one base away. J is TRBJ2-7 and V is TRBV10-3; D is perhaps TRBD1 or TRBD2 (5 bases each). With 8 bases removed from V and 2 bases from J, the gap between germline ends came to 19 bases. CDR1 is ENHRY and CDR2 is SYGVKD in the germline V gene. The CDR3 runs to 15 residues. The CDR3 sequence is CAIAERGDSPYEQYF. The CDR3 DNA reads TGTGCCATCGCGGAGCGAGGGGATAGCCCCTACGAGCAGTACTTC.

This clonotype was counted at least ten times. The CDR3 is CASSQGGDTDTQYF. The CDR3 nucleotides read TGCGCCAGCAGCCAAGGGGGAGACACAGATACGCAGTATTTT. The chain joins TRBV4-3 to TRBJ2-3, with a tentative D call TRBD2 (5 bases). Trimming stripped 1 base from V and 2 bases from J, with 7 bases between. The CDR3 is made up of 14 amino acids. Germline CDR1 is LGHNA and CDR2 is YSLEER.